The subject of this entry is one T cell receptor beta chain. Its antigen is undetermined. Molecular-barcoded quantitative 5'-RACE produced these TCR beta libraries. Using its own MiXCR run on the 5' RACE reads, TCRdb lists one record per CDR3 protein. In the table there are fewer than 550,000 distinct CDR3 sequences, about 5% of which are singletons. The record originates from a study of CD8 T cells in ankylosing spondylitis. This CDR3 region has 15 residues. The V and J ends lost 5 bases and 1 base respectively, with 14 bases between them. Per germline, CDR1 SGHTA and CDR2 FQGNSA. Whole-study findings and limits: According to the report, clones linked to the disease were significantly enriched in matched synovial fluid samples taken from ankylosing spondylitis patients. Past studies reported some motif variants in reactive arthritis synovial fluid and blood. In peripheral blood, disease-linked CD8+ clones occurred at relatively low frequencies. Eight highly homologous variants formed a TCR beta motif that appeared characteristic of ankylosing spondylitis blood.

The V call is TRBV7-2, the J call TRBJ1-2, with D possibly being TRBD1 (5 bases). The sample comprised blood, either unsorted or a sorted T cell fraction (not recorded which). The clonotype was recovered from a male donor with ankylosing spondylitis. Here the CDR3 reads CASSTGPFSNYGYTF. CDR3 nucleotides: TGTGCCAGCAGCACAGGTCCATTTAGTAACTATGGCTACACCTTC.